This TCR beta chain appears in the sequencing data of a study of T-cell memory formation after mild COVID-19. Trimming cost V 1 base and J 9 bases, with 25 bases left between them. Germline CDR1 reads LGHNA; CDR2 reads YSLEER. This CDR3 is 19 amino acids long. TCRdb reprocessed the 5' RACE reads with MiXCR, giving one entry per CDR3 protein. The repertoire holds over 120,000 distinct CDR3 sequences, about 25% seen once, with roughly 25% in the top ten. The sample was PBMCs or a T cell subset sorted from them (not recorded which). The chain employs TRBV4-3 and TRBJ1-6; tentatively, D is TRBD1 (5 bases). The origin of this receptor is an adult woman who had mild COVID-19 (a few samples of this study predate the infection). Cell type and time point are not known. CDR3 region: CASSQAPLVRAPRGSPLHF. CDR3 DNA: TGCGCCAGCAGCCAAGCCCCCTTGGTAAGGGCGCCAAGGGGTTCACCCCTCCACTTT.